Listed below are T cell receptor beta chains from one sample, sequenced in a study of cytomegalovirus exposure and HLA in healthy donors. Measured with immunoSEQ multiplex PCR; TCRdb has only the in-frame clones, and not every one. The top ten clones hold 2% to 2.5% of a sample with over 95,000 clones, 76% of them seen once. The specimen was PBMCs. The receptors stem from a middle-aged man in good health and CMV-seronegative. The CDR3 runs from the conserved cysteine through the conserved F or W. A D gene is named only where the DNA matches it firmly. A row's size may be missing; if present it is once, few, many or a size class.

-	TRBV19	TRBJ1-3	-	CASSFSDPSGNTIYF	TGTGCCAGCTCGTTCAGCGACCCTTCTGGAAACACCATATATTTT
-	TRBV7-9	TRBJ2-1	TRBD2	CASSRYGTSGGNNEQFF	TGTGCCAGCAGCCGCTACGGGACTAGCGGGGGCAACAATGAGCAGTTCTTC
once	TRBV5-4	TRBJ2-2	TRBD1	CASSPAPGQIYTGELFF	TGTGCCAGCAGCCCCGCCCCGGGACAGATTTACACCGGGGAGCTGTTTTTT
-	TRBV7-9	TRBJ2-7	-	CSSSLGSFDGEQYF	TGTTCCAGCAGCCTAGGTAGTTTTGATGGCGAGCAGTACTTC
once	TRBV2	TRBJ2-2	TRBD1	CASRPDRGQDGELFF	TGTGCCAGCAGACCGGACAGGGGGCAGGACGGGGAGCTGTTTTTT
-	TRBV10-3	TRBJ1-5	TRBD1	CAISERQGEKEPQHF	TGTGCCATCAGTGAGCGGCAGGGGGAGAAGGAGCCCCAGCATTTT
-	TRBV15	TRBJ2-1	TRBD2	CATSRELGSGSYNEQFF	TGTGCCACCAGCAGAGAATTGGGTAGCGGGTCCTACAATGAGCAGTTCTTC
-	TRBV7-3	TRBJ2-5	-	CASSLGPGETQYF	TGTGCCAGCAGCTTAGGTCCGGGAGAGACCCAGTACTTC
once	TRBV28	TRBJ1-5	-	CASKVGEKNQPQHF	TGTGCCAGCAAGGTCGGGGAAAAGAATCAGCCCCAGCATTTT
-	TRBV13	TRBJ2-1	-	CASSLPYSDTEQFF	TGTGCCAGCAGCTTACCCTATAGCGATACTGAGCAGTTCTTC
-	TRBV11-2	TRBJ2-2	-	CASSRTGELFF	TGTGCCAGCAGTCGCACCGGGGAGCTGTTTTTT
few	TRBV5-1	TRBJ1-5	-	CASSPGRGQPQHF	TGCGCCAGCAGCCCAGGGCGGGGTCAGCCCCAGCATTTT
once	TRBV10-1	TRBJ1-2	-	CASSSGRSYGYTF	TGCGCCAGCAGTTCTGGCAGAAGCTATGGCTACACCTTC
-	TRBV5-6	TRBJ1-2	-	CASRGRGGGGYTF	TGTGCCAGCAGAGGCAGGGGCGGCGGTGGCTACACCTTC
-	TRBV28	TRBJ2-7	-	CASSRGSYEQYF	TGTGCCAGCAGCCGGGGTAGCTACGAGCAGTACTTC
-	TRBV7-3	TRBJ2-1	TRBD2	CASSITSASGGLSNEQFF	TGTGCCAGCAGCATAACATCGGCTAGCGGGGGCCTTAGCAATGAGCAGTTCTTC
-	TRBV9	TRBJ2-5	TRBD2	CASSVGLVEPQETQYF	TGTGCCAGCAGCGTGGGACTAGTGGAACCTCAAGAGACCCAGTACTTC
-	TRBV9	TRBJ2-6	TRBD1	CASSDNPTGGSASGANVLTF	TGTGCCAGCAGCGACAACCCGACAGGGGGCTCCGCCTCTGGGGCCAACGTCCTGACTTTC
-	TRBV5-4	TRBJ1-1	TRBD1	CASSTGTGNTEAFF	TGTGCCAGCAGCACTGGGACAGGGAACACTGAAGCTTTCTTT
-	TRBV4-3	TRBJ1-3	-	CASSQDRTGSGNTIYF	TGCGCCAGCAGCCAAGACCGGACTGGGTCTGGAAACACCATATATTTT
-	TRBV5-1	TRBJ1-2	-	CASSPGPSSYGYTF	TGCGCCAGCAGCCCCGGTCCATCCTCCTATGGCTACACCTTC
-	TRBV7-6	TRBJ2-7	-	CASSLRQRPYEQYF	TGTGCCAGCAGCTTAAGGCAGCGCCCCTACGAGCAGTACTTC
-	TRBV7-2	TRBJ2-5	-	CASSWGGREETQYF	TGTGCCAGCAGCTGGGGGGGCAGGGAAGAGACCCAGTACTTC
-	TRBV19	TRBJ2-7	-	CASSIGQGLTYEQYF	TGTGCCAGTAGTATTGGCCAGGGTCTGACCTACGAGCAGTACTTC
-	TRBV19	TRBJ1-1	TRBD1	CASRGQGVNTEAFF	TGTGCCAGTAGGGGACAGGGGGTAAACACTGAAGCTTTCTTT
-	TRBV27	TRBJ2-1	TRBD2	CASSSTSGGLNEQFF	TGTGCCAGCAGTTCGACTAGCGGGGGACTAAATGAGCAGTTCTTC
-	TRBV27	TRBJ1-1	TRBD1	CASSKPGVDREDVGTEAFF	TGTGCCAGCAGTAAGCCCGGGGTAGACAGGGAAGATGTCGGCACTGAAGCTTTCTTT